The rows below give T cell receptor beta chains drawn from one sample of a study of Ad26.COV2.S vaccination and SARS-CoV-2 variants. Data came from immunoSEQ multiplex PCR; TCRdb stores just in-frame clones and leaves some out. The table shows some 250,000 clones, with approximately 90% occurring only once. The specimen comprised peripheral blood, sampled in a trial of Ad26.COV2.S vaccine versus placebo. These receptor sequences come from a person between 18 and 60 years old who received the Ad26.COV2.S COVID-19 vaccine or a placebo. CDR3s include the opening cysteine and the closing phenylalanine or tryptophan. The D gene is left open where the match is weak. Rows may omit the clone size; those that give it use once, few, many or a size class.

TGTGCCAGCAGCCAAGCCGCTCACAGCAAAGATACGCAGTATTTT	CASSQAAHSKDTQYF	.	.	TRBV14	TRBJ2-3
TGTGCCAGCAGTAGGCGGGGGATCAACGAGCAGTACTTC	CASSRRGINEQYF	TRBD2	.	TRBV27	TRBJ2-7
TGTGCCAGCAGCCCCGAGAACACAGATACGCAGTATTTT	CASSPENTDTQYF	.	once	TRBV13	TRBJ2-3
TGTGCCACCTCGGGGACAGTCCCGCTTGAAAAACTGTTTTTT	CATSGTVPLEKLFF	TRBD1	.	TRBV10-3	TRBJ1-4
TGTGCCAGCAGTGCCCGTAACTCGCAGAAGTCCTACGAGCAGTACTTC	CASSARNSQKSYEQYF	.	.	TRBV27	TRBJ2-7
TGTGCCAGTACCTACAGGGGGCTCGGCAATCAGCCCCAGCATTTT	CASTYRGLGNQPQHF	TRBD1	.	TRBV19	TRBJ1-5
TGTGCCAGCCACATGAAACAGGGGCCCGGGGAGCTGTTTTTT	CASHMKQGPGELFF	TRBD1	.	TRBV11-2	TRBJ2-2
TGCACTACTAGTTTCACAGGGGGCCACCCGGACTATGGCTACACCTTC	CTTSFTGGHPDYGYTF	TRBD1	.	TRBV29-1	TRBJ1-2
TGTGCCAGCAGTCCGGGGCCGGGACATGGCCCAGACACTGAAGCTTTCTTT	CASSPGPGHGPDTEAFF	.	once	TRBV27	TRBJ1-1
TGTGCCAGCAGTTACCGGCTAGGCGGGGGAGATACGCAGTATTTT	CASSYRLGGGDTQYF	TRBD2	.	TRBV6-5	TRBJ2-3
TGTGCCAGCAGTTCCCCTTCACGGACTGAGCAGTTCTTC	CASSSPSRTEQFF	.	.	TRBV27	TRBJ2-1
TGTGCCAGCACTCCCGGCCTCCCCCCAGATACGCAGTATTTT	CASTPGLPPDTQYF	.	.	TRBV6-5	TRBJ2-3
TGTGCCAGCAGCGTAACGGGAGAGACCCAGTACTTC	CASSVTGETQYF	.	.	TRBV9	TRBJ2-5
TGTGCCAGCAGCTTCCGGGGCTACGAGCAGTACTTC	CASSFRGYEQYF	.	.	TRBV7-9	TRBJ2-7
TGCGCCAGCAGCCCGGACAGGGGGCGCATAGTGGAGACCCAGTACTTC	CASSPDRGRIVETQYF	TRBD1	.	TRBV5-1	TRBJ2-5
TGTGCCAGCAGCTTAGGAGCAAGTTTCGAGCAGTACTTC	CASSLGASFEQYF	.	.	TRBV7-6	TRBJ2-7
TGTGCCAGCAGCCCTGGAGGGACAGGCTCTAATGAGCAGTTCTTC	CASSPGGTGSNEQFF	TRBD1	once	TRBV11-3	TRBJ2-1
TGTGCCAGCAGTTTCCCAGGGCTCGGCGAGCAGTACTTC	CASSFPGLGEQYF	.	.	TRBV12-3/TRBV12-4	TRBJ2-7
TGCAGCGTGCAGGGGATGAACACTGAAGCTTTCTTT	CSVQGMNTEAFF	.	.	TRBV29-1	TRBJ1-1
TGTGTCAGTAGTACGGAGACAGGGGGCTCCTACGAGCAGTACTTC	CVSSTETGGSYEQYF	TRBD1	once	TRBV19	TRBJ2-7
TGTGCCAGCAGCTTTTTCCAGGGATTGGAAAAACTGTTTTTT	CASSFFQGLEKLFF	.	.	TRBV7-9	TRBJ1-4
TGTGCCAGCTCACCACCGGGCGGGAAGTTGGCCAAAAACATTCAGTACTTC	CASSPPGGKLAKNIQYF	.	.	TRBV18	TRBJ2-4
TGTGCCAGTAGTGCGACAGGGTACGAGCAGTACTTC	CASSATGYEQYF	TRBD1	.	TRBV19	TRBJ2-7
TGTGCCAGCGGGACTAGCGCCCGAGATACGCAGTATTTT	CASGTSARDTQYF	TRBD2	.	TRBV7-3	TRBJ2-3
TGTGCCTGGAGCCTTAGCGTCACCGGGGAGCTGTTTTTT	CAWSLSVTGELFF	.	.	TRBV30	TRBJ2-2
TGTGCCAGCAGAGGGCGGGGGGGCGTCTATGAGCAGTTCTTC	CASRGRGGVYEQFF	TRBD2	.	TRBV6-6	TRBJ2-1
TGTGCCAGCAGACCTGGGGGGCGGGTCTATGGCTACACCTTC	CASRPGGRVYGYTF	.	.	TRBV28	TRBJ1-2
TGTGCCAGCAGCCCTATTCAGGGAACCGGGACTAGCGGGAGGCTCCGGACCTACGAGCAGTACTTC	CASSPIQGTGTSGRLRTYEQYF	TRBD2	once	TRBV6-2/TRBV6-3	TRBJ2-7
TGTGCCAGCAGTTTGGGCAGGGGGCAAGAGACCCAGTACTTC	CASSLGRGQETQYF	TRBD1	.	TRBV27	TRBJ2-5
TGTGCCTACTCGAGCGGGCCTAATTCACCCCTCCACTTT	CAYSSGPNSPLHF	.	few	TRBV30	TRBJ1-6
TGTGCCAGCAGGATACTAGCGGGAAACACCGGGGAGCTGTTTTTT	CASRILAGNTGELFF	TRBD2	.	TRBV11-2	TRBJ2-2
TGTGCCAGCAGTGCTACCGGGACAGGGGGCCCACCCCTCCACTTT	CASSATGTGGPPLHF	TRBD1	once	TRBV28	TRBJ1-6
TGTGCCAGCAGCCAAGATTTACCGACAGCGACCTACGAGCAGTACTTC	CASSQDLPTATYEQYF	.	few	TRBV3-1/TRBV3-2	TRBJ2-7
TGCGCCAGCAGCCAAGATTTGGTGGGCCAGGGGCTGTTTTTT	CASSQDLVGQGLFF	.	.	TRBV4-3	TRBJ2-2
TGTGCCAGCAGTCGGTTAGCGGGAGGTAGCACAGATACGCAGTATTTT	CASSRLAGGSTDTQYF	TRBD2	.	TRBV2	TRBJ2-3
TGTGCCAGCACCAAGACTAGCGGGAGGGCCTCAGATACGCAGTATTTT	CASTKTSGRASDTQYF	TRBD2	.	TRBV11-2	TRBJ2-3
TGTGCCAGCAGTTCGCCAGGGGGAGAGACCCAGTACTTC	CASSSPGGETQYF	TRBD1	.	TRBV6-5	TRBJ2-5
TGTGCCAGCAGCCCTAGAGGTGGGACAGGAAACACCGGGGAGCTGTTTTTT	CASSPRGGTGNTGELFF	TRBD1	few	TRBV7-2	TRBJ2-2
TGTGCCAGCAGTGACAGGGCCCTCGGAAACACCGGGGAGCTGTTTTTT	CASSDRALGNTGELFF	TRBD1	once	TRBV9	TRBJ2-2
TGTGCTAGTGGTCCGGGGACACGGTACACAGATACGCAGTATTTT	CASGPGTRYTDTQYF	.	.	TRBV12-5	TRBJ2-3
TGTGCCAGCAGTTTGGCGAGCTCCTACAATGAGCAGTTCTTC	CASSLASSYNEQFF	.	.	TRBV27	TRBJ2-1
TGTGCCAGCTCACCGCCCTTCGTTGGCGGCGGTGAGCAGTTCTTC	CASSPPFVGGGEQFF	.	.	TRBV18	TRBJ2-1
TGCGCCAGCAGCCTACGGACAGGGAGCAATGAGCAGTTCTTC	CASSLRTGSNEQFF	TRBD1	.	TRBV5-1	TRBJ2-1
TGTGCCAGCAGCTTAGCTCCGACCTCACGTTATGGCTACACCTTC	CASSLAPTSRYGYTF	.	.	TRBV5-6	TRBJ1-2
TGTGCCAGCTCACCATGGACCAATGCTGGGGGTAACTATGGCTACACCTTC	CASSPWTNAGGNYGYTF	.	.	TRBV18	TRBJ1-2
TGCGCCAGCAGTGCCCTGACAGGGGCCCAAGAGACCCAGTACTTC	CASSALTGAQETQYF	TRBD1	.	TRBV5-1	TRBJ2-5
TGTGCCAGCTCACCGGACAGGGTGTTTGAGCAGTACTTC	CASSPDRVFEQYF	TRBD1	once	TRBV18	TRBJ2-7
TGTGCCAGCAGCGTAGGCCGGGACGCCGGGTACGAGCAGTACTTC	CASSVGRDAGYEQYF	.	.	TRBV9	TRBJ2-7
TGCACCAGCCTAAGTCAGGGGGCGGAAGAGACCCAGTACTTC	CTSLSQGAEETQYF	.	.	TRBV1	TRBJ2-5
TGTGCCAGCAGAAGGATGGGAATCACTGAAGCTTTCTTT	CASRRMGITEAFF	.	once	TRBV6-5	TRBJ1-1
TGTGCCAGTAGCCCTAGGCAAGACACGTATAATGAAAAACTGTTTTTT	CASSPRQDTYNEKLFF	.	once	TRBV19	TRBJ1-4
TGCGCCAGCATGAGGCCAGAACCGGGACAGGGGAATCAGCCCCAGCATTTT	CASMRPEPGQGNQPQHF	TRBD1	once	TRBV10-2	TRBJ1-5
TGTGCCAGCAGCTCCGGGACAGCACCAAACTATGGCTACACCTTC	CASSSGTAPNYGYTF	TRBD1	.	TRBV5-8	TRBJ1-2
TGTGCCAGCAGCCCTTCGGGCGGGCCAAACAATGAGCAGTTCTTC	CASSPSGGPNNEQFF	.	.	TRBV7-9	TRBJ2-1
TGTGCCAGCAGCTTGGGGGAAATCTACGAGCAGTACTTC	CASSLGEIYEQYF	.	.	TRBV7-9	TRBJ2-7
TGTGCCAGCAGCAGCGGAGCGGGGGGTGCGGAGACCCAGTACTTC	CASSSGAGGAETQYF	TRBD2	.	TRBV9	TRBJ2-5
TGTGCCAGCAGCCAAGATCAAGGACTAGCGGCTTCCAATGAGCAGTTCTTC	CASSQDQGLAASNEQFF	TRBD2	once	TRBV4-2	TRBJ2-1
TGCGCCAGCAGCCAAGGGACTAGCGGGGTATACAATGAGCAGTTCTTC	CASSQGTSGVYNEQFF	TRBD2	.	TRBV4-3	TRBJ2-1
TGTGCCAGCAGTGGACTAGCACAAGAGACCCAGTACTTC	CASSGLAQETQYF	TRBD2	.	TRBV14	TRBJ2-5
TGCGCCAGCAGCCAAGAACCGGAGGGGACAGGGCAGGCCTACGAGCAGTACTTC	CASSQEPEGTGQAYEQYF	TRBD1	.	TRBV4-3	TRBJ2-7